The 9 T cell receptor beta chains in this list originate from one sample, sequenced in a study of T cell repertoires in cytomegalovirus infection. The antigens for these receptors are not known. TCRdb independently ran MiXCR on the reads; one entry per CDR3 protein. The table includes roughly 860,000 distinct CDR3 sequences, around a third detected once. The sample was cultured CD8+ T cells from PBMCs, taken from culture after CMV antigen stimulation. The receptors originated from a human donor in good health (CMV status not recorded). Some clones in this sample may be carry-over from other donors' samples.

The chain carries TRBV27 and TRBJ2-5; D is unresolved. The CDR3 has 14 amino acids. The V and J ends lost 6 bases and 2 bases respectively, with 13 bases between them. CDR1 is MNHEY, CDR2 SMNVEV, per germline (reference sequence). The CDR3 reads CASRGLGFQETQYF. In DNA, the CDR3 is TGTGCCAGCAGGGGCTTGGGCTTTCAAGAGACCCAGTACTTC.

In its sample, this clonotype was seen once. This chain joins TRBV9 and TRBJ2-7; D is unclear. The CDR3 covers 14 residues. The germline V gene has CDR1 SGDLS and CDR2 YYNGEE. The germline V and J ends were trimmed by 0 bases and 2 bases, with 9 bases remaining between them. This chain's CDR3 is CASSVAFSAYEQYF. CDR3 DNA sequence: TGTGCCAGCAGCGTAGCATTCTCAGCCTACGAGCAGTACTTC.

Only one count was recorded for this clonotype. The chain carries TRBV2 and TRBJ2-1, with D perhaps TRBD2 (5 bases). The CDR3 runs 13 residues. Germline lookup yields CDR1 SNHLY and CDR2 FYNNEI. Trimming took 6 bases from V and 8 from J, leaving 14 bases between them. The CDR3 loop is CASSGLMRDEQFF. For the CDR3, the DNA is TGTGCCAGCAGCGGACTGATGAGGGATGAGCAGTTCTTC.

This clonotype was seen many times. The junction departs from the called germline gene at one end, perhaps through a read error. The J gene is TRBJ2-3, the V gene TRBV7-7; D is perhaps TRBD2 (5 bases). CDR1 SSHAT and CDR2 FNYEAQ come from the germline V gene (reference sequence). CDR3 length equals 16 residues. The CDR3 region is CASSPSSGAGTDTQYF. The CDR3 DNA reads TGTGCTAGCAGCCCGTCAAGCGGAGCGGGCACAGATACGCAGTATTTT.

The chain carries TRBV10-3 and TRBJ1-2; D perhaps matches TRBD1 (5 bases). The CDR3 is made up of 11 amino acids. Germline V CDR1 and CDR2: ENHRY, SYGVKD. V was cut by 7 bases and J by 5 bases, with 8 bases left in between. Here the CDR3 reads CAITDSYGYTF. The CDR3 DNA follows: TGTGCCATCACTGACAGTTATGGCTACACCTTC.

V gene TRBV6-6 combines with J gene TRBJ1-2; D is uncertain. Looked up from germline, CDR1 is MNHNY and CDR2 is SVGAGI (reference sequence). The CDR3 loop spans 14 amino acids. Trimming took 0 bases from V and 6 from J, leaving 11 bases between them. DNA of the CDR3: TGTGCCAGCAGTTACTCGACGCTGGGTGATGGCTACACCTTC. Amino acids: CASSYSTLGDGYTF.

The sample holds a few counts of this clonotype. V usage is TRBV2 and J usage is TRBJ1-2, with D perhaps matching TRBD1 (6 bases). The germline V gene has CDR1 SNHLY and CDR2 FYNNEI. CDR3 length: 12 amino acids. V was pared by 8 bases and J by 8 bases, with 15 bases between. The CDR3 is CASSDGGPGYTF. The CDR3 DNA sequence: TGTGCCAGCTCGGATGGGGGGCCCGGCTACACCTTC.

The chain is built from TRBV7-4 and TRBJ1-5; 7 bases match TRBD1. Germline CDR1 is SGHVT and CDR2 is SQSDAQ. The CDR3 extends over 15 amino acids. Germline trimming cut 5 bases from V and 5 bases from J; bases unmatched to any gene: 9. CDR3 sequence (DNA): TGTGCCAGCAGCCACAGGGACAGCAACGATCAGCCCCAGCATTTT. Amino acid sequence: CASSHRDSNDQPQHF. The full variable domain, completed using reference TRBV7-4 and TRBJ1-5, is GAGVSQSPRYKVAKRGRDVALRCDSISGHVTLYWYRQTLGQGSEVLTYSQSDAQRDKSGRPSGRFSAERPERSVSTLKIQRTEQGDSAVYLCASSHRDSNDQPQHFGDGTRLSIL.

The chain is built from TRBV2 and TRBJ2-7; TRBD1 matches 8 bases. This CDR3 is built from 15 residues. The germline V gene encodes CDR1 SNHLY and CDR2 FYNNEI. V shed 10 bases and J 0 bases; nucleotides not matched to a gene: 11. CDR3 amino acids: CATLRTGPSSYEQYV. The CDR3 bases are TGTGCCACCCTCCGGACAGGGCCCTCCTCCTACGAGCAGTACGTC.